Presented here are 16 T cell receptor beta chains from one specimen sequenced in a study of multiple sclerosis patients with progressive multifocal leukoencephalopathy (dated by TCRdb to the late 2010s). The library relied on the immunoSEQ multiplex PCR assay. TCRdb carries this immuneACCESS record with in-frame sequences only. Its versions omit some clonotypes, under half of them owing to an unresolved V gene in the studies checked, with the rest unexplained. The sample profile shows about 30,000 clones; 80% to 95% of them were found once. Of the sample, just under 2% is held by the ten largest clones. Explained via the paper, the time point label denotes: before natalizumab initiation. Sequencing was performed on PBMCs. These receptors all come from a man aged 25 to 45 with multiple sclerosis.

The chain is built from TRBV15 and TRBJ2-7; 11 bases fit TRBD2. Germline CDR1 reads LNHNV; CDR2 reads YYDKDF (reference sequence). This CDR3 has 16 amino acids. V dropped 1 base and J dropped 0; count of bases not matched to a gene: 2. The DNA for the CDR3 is TGTGCCACCAGCAGAGGACTAGCGGGAATCTCCTACGAGCAGTACTTC. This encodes CATSRGLAGISYEQYF. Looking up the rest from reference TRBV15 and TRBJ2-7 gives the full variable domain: DAMVIQNPRYQVTQFGKPVTLSCSQTLNHNVMYWYQQKSSQAPKLLFHYYDKDFNNEADTPDNFQSRRPNTSFCFLDIRSPGLGDTAMYLCATSRGLAGISYEQYFGPGTRLTVT.

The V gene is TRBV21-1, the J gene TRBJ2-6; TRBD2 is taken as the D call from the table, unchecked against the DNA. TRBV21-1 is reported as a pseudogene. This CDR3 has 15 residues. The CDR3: CASLGPGSGANVLTF. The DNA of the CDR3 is TGTGCCAGCCTAGGTCCGGGAAGTGGGGCCAACGTCCTGACTTTC.

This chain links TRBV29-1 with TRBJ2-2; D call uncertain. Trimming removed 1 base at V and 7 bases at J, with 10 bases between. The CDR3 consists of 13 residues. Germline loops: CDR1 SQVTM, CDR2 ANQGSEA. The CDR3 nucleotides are TGCAGCGTTGAAGGTTATTGGAGCGGGGAGCTGTTTTTT. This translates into CSVEGYWSGELFF.

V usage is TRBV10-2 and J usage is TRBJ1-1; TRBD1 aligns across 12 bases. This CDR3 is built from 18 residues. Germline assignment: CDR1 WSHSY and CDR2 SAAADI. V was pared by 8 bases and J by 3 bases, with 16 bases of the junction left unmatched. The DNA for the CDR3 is TGCGCCAGCGCTAGGTCCCCCCGGGACAGGGGGCAATACACTGAAGCTTTCTTT. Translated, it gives CASARSPRDRGQYTEAFF.

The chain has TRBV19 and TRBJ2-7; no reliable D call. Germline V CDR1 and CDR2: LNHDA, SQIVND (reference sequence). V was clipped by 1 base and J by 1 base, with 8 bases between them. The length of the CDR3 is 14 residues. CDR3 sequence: CASSIGYGSYEQYF. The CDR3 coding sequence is TGTGCCAGTAGTATAGGGTACGGGTCCTACGAGCAGTACTTC.

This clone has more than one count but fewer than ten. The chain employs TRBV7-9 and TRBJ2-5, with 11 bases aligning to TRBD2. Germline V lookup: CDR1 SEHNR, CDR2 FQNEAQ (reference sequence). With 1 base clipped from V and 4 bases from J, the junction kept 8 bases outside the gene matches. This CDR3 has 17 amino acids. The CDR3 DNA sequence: TGTGCCAGCAGCTTAGAGGCTGGTGGACTAGCGGGAGAGACCCAGTACTTC. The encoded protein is CASSLEAGGLAGETQYF.

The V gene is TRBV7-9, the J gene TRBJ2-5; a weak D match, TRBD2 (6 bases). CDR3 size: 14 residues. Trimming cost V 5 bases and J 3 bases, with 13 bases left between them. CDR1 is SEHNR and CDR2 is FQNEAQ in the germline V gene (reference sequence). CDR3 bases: TGTGCCAGCAGCCTCATAATAGCGGAAGAGACCCAGTACTTC. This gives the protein CASSLIIAEETQYF.

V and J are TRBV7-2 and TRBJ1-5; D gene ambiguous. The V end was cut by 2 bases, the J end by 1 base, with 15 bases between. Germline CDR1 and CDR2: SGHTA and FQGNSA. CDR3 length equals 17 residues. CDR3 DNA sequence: TGTGCCAGCAGCTTAAGAGGGAGTCCCTTAAGCAATCAGCCCCAGCATTTT. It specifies CASSLRGSPLSNQPQHF.

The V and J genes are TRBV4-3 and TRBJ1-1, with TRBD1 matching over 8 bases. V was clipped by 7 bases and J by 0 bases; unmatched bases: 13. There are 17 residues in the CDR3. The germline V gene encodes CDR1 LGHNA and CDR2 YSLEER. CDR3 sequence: CASTLGAGGPLNTEAFF. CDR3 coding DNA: TGCGCCAGCACCTTAGGGGCAGGGGGCCCCTTGAACACTGAAGCTTTCTTT.

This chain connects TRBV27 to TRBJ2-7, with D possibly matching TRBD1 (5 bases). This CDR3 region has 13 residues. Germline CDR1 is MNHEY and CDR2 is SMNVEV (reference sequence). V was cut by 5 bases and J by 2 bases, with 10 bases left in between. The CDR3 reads CASSPTGAYEQYF. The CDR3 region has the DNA TGTGCCAGCAGTCCCACAGGAGCCTACGAGCAGTACTTC.

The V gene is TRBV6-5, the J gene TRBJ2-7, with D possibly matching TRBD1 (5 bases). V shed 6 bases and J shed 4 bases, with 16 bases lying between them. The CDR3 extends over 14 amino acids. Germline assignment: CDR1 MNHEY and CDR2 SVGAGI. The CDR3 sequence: CASRNLQGLYEQYF. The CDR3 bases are TGTGCCAGCAGAAATCTCCAGGGTTTGTACGAGCAGTACTTC.

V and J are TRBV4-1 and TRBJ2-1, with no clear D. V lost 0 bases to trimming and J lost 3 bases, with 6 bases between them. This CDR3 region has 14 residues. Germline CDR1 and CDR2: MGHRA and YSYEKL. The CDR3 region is CASSQEVDYNEQFF. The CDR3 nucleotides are TGCGCCAGCAGCCAAGAGGTCGACTACAATGAGCAGTTCTTC.

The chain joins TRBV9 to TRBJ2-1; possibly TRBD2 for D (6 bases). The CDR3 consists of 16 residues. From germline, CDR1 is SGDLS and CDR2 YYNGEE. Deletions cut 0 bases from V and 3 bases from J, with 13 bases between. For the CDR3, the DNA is TGTGCCAGCAGCGTAGCTTTGGACGGGGGCTACAATGAGCAGTTCTTC. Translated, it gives CASSVALDGGYNEQFF.

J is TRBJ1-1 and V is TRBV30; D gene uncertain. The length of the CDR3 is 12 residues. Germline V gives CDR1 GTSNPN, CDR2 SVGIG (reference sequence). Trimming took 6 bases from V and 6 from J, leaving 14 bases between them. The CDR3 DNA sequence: TGTGCCTGCCATGCCCGAGGTCCTGAAGCTTTCTTT. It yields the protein CACHARGPEAFF.

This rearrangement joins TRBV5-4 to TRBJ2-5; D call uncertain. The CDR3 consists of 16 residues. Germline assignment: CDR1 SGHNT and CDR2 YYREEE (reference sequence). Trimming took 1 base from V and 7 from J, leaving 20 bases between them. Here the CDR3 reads CASSLCTELSLGTQYF. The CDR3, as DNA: TGTGCCAGCAGCTTGTGTACAGAGTTGTCCTTGGGGACCCAGTACTTC.

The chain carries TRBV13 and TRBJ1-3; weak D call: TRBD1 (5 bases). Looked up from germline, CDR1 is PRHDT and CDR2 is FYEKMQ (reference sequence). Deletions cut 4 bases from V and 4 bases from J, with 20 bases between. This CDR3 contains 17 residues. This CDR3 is CASSYTLQEGGGNTIYF. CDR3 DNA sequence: TGTGCCAGCAGCTATACCCTACAGGAGGGTGGAGGAAACACCATATATTTT.